This T cell receptor (beta chain) was sequenced in a study of shared clonotypes between healthy human individuals. Overall study results and limits: The authors sampled blood alone, and tissue repertoires likely differ. Naive subsets tended to show greater estimated richness than memory subsets.

V shed 0 bases and J 2 bases; nucleotides not matched to a gene: 4. The germline V gene encodes CDR1 WNHNN and CDR2 SYGVQD (reference sequence). The CDR3 covers 16 residues. Cells designated naive CD8 were CD45RO-negative and were positively selected for CCR7, with terminally differentiated effector memory CD45RA+ cells excluded. Recent vaccinations or acute infections were absent in the healthy HIV-negative adult donors. Points on this clone: No antigen is known for it.

The method was immunoSEQ multiplex PCR; TCRdb's version includes in-frame clones alone and lacks a portion of them. The sample shows roughly 570,000 clones, roughly 98% of them seen only once. The sequencing sample was made of naive CD8+ T cells sorted from blood. This TCR derives from a man younger than 40 in good health. The chain carries TRBV10-1 and TRBJ2-1, with 7 bases matching TRBD2. In DNA, the CDR3 is TGCGCCAGCAGTGAGTCGAGCGGGATCCCCTACAATGAGCAGTTCTTC. This translates into CASSESSGIPYNEQFF.